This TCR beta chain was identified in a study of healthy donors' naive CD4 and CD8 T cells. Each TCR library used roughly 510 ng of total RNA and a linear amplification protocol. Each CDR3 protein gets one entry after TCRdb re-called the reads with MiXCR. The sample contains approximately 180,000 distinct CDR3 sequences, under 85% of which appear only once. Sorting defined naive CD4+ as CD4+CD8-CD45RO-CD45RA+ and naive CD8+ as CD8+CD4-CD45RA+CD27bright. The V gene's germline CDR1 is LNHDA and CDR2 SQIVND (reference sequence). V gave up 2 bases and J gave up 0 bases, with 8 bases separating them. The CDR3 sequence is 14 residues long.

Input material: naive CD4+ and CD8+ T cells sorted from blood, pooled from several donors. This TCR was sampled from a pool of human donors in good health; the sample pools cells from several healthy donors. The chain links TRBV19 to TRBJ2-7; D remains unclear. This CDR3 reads CASSIMTDSYEQYF. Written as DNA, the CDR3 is TGTGCCAGTAGTATAATGACGGACTCCTACGAGCAGTACTTC.